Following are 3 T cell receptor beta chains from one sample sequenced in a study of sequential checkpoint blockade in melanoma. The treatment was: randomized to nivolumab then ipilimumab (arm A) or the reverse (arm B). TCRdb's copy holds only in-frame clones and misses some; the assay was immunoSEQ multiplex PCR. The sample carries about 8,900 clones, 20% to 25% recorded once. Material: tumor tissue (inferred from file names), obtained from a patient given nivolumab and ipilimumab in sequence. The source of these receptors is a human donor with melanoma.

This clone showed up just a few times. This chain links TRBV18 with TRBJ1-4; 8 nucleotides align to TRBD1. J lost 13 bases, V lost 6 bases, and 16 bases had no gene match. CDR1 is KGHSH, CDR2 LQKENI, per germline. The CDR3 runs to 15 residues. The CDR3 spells CASSHRTGIASGLFF. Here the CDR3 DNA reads TGTGCCAGCTCCCACCGGACAGGGATAGCCAGTGGACTGTTTTTT.

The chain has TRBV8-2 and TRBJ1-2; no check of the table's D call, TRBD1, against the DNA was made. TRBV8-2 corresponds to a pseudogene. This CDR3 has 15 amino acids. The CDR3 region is CASNYRAHSNYGYTF. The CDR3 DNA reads TGTGCCAGCAATTACAGGGCGCACTCTAACTATGGCTACACCTTC.

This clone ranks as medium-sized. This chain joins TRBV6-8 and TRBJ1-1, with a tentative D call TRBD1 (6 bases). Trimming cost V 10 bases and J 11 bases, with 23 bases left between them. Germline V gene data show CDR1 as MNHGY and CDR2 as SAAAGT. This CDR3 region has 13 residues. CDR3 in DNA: TGTGCCATCAGGGGAGAGGTAACCTGGCGGGCTTTCTTT. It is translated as CAIRGEVTWRAFF.